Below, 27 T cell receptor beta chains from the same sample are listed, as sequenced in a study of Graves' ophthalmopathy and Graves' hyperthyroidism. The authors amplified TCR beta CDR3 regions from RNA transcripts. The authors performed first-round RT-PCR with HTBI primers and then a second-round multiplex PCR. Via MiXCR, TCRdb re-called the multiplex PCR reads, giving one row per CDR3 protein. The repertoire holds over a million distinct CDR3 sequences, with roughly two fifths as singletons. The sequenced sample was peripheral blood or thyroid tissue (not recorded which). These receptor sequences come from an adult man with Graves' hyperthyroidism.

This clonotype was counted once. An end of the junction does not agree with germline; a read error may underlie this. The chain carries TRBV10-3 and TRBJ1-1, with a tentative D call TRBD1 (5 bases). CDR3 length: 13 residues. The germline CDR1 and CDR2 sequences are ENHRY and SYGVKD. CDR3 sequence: CAISDPGRERDGF. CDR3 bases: TGTGCCATCAGTGATCCTGGCAGGGAGAGAGATGGCTTT.

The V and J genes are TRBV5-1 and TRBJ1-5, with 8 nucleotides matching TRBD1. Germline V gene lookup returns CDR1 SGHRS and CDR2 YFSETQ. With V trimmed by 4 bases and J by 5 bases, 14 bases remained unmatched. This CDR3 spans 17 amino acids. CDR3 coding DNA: TGCGCCAGCAGCCTCGATTGGAGGACAGGGCGGGATCAGCCCCAGCATTTT. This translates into CASSLDWRTGRDQPQHF.

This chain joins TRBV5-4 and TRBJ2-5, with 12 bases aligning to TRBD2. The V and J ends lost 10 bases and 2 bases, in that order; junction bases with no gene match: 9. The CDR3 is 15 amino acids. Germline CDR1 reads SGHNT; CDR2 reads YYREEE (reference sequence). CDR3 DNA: TGTGCCGAGGGTCTAGCGGGGGGGGGACAAGAGACCCAGTACTTC. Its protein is CAEGLAGGGQETQYF.

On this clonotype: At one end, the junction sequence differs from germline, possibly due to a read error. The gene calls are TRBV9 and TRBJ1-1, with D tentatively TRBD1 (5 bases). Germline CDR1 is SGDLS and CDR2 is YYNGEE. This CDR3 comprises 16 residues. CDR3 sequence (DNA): TGCGCCAGCAGCCAAGACCCAGGGTGGGGGAACACTGAAGCTTTCTTT. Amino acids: CASSQDPGWGNTEAFF.

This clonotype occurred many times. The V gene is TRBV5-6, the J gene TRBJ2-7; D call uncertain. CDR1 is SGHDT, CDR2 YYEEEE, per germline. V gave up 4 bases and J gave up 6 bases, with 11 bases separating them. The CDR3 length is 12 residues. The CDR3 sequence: CASSITDLEQYF. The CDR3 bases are TGTGCCAGCAGCATTACGGATCTCGAGCAGTACTTC.

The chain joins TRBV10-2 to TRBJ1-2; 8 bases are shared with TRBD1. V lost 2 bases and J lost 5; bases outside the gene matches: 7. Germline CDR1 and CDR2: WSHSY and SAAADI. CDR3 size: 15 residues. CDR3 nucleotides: TGCGCCAGCAGTGAGCCGGACAGGGAAGGTTATGGCTACACCTTC. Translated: CASSEPDREGYGYTF.

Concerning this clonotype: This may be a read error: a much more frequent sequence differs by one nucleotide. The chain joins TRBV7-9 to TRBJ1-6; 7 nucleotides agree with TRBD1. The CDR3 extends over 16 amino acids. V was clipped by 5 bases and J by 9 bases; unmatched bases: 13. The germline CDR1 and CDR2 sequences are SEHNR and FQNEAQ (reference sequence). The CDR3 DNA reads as TGTGCCAGCAGCAACCCGGACAGGACAAGTGGTTCACCCCTCCACTTT. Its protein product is CASSNPDRTSGSPLHF.

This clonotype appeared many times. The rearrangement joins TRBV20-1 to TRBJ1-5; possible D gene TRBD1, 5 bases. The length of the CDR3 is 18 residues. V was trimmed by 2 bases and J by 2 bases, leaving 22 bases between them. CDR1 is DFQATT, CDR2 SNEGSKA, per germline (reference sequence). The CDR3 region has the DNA TGCAGTGCTAGACGTTCCGGGGCGCTCCACGTCGGCAATCAGCCCCAGCATTTT. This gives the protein CSARRSGALHVGNQPQHF.

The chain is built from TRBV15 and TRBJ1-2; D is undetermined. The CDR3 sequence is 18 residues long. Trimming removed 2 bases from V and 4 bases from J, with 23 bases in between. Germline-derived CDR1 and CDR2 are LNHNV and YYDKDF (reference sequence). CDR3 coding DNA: TGTGCCACCAGCAGATTGGGAGCGAGAGACCGGGCGAGCTATGGCTACACCTTC. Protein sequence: CATSRLGARDRASYGYTF.

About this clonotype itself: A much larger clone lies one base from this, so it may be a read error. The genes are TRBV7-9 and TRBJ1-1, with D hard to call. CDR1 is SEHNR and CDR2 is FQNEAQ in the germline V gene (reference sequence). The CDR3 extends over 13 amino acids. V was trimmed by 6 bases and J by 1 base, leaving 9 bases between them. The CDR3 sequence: CASSYIWNTEAFF. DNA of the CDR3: TGTGCCAGCAGTTACATCTGGAACACTGAAGCTTTCTTT.

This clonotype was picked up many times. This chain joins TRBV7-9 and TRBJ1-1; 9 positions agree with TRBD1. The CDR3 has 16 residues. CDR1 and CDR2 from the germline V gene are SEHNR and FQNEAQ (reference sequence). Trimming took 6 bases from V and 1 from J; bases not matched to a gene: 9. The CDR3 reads CASSRPGTGTNTEAFF. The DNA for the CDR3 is TGTGCCAGCAGTCGTCCCGGGACAGGGACGAACACTGAAGCTTTCTTT.

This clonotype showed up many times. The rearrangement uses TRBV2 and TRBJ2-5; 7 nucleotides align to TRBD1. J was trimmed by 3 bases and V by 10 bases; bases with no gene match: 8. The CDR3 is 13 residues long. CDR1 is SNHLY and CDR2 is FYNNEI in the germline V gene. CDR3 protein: CATQRGREETQYF. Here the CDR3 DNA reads TGTGCCACCCAGAGGGGGCGAGAAGAGACCCAGTACTTC.

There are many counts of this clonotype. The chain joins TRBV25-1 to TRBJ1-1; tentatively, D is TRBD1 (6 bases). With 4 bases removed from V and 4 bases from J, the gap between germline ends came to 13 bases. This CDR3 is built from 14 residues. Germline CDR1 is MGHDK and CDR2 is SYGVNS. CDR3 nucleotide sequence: TGTGCCAGCAGTGCTCCAACAGGGTTCACTGAAGCTTTCTTT. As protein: CASSAPTGFTEAFF.

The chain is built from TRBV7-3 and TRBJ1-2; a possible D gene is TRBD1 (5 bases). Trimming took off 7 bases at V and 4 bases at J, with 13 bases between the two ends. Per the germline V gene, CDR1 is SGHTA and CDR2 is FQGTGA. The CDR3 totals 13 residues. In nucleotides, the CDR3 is TGTGCCAGCACTATAGTGGGGGGCTATGGCTACACCTTC. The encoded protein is CASTIVGGYGYTF.

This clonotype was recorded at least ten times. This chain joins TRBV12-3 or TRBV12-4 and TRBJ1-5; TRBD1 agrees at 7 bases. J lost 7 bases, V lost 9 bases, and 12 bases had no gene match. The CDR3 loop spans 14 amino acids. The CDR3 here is CASSTTGMTQPQHF. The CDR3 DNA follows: TGTGCCAGTAGTACGACAGGGATGACACAGCCCCAGCATTTT.

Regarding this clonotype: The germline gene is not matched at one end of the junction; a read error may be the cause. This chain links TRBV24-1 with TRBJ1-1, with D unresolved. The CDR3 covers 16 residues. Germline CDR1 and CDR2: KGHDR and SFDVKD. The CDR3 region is CASSSRATTRDTEAFF. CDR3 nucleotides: TGTGCCAGCAGTTCCCGGGCTACTACTAGGGACACTGAAGCTTTCTTT.

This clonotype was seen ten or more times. The CDR3 loop is CASRWTANSNQPQHF. In DNA, the CDR3 is TGTGCCAGTCGATGGACAGCAAATAGCAATCAGCCCCAGCATTTT. The chain joins TRBV19 to TRBJ1-5; D may be TRBD1 (6 bases). This CDR3 comprises 15 residues. The V end lost 8 bases, the J end lost 0 bases, and 14 bases lay between the germline ends. Germline V gene lookup returns CDR1 LNHDA and CDR2 SQIVND (reference sequence).

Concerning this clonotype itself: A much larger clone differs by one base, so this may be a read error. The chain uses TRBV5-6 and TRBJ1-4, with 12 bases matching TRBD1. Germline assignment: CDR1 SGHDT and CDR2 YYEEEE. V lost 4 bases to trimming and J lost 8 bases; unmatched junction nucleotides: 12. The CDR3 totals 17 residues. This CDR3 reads CASSHAGTGGALEKLFF. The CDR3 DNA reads TGTGCCAGCAGCCATGCCGGGACAGGGGGCGCGTTAGAAAAACTGTTTTTT.

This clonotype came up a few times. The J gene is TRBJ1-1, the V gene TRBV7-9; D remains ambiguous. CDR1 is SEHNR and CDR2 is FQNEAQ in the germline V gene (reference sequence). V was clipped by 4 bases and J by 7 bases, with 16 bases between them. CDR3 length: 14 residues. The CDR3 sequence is CASSSAGGHLEAFF. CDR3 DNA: TGTGCCAGCAGCTCAGCCGGTGGGCACCTTGAAGCTTTCTTT.

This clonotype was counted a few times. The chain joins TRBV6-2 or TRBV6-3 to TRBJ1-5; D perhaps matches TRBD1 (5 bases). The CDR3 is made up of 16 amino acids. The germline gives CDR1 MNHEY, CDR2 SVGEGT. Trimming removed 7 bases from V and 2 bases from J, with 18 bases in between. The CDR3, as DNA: TGTGCCAGCACCGACGTGGGGGGGTACGGCAATCAGCCCCAGCATTTT. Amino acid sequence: CASTDVGGYGNQPQHF.

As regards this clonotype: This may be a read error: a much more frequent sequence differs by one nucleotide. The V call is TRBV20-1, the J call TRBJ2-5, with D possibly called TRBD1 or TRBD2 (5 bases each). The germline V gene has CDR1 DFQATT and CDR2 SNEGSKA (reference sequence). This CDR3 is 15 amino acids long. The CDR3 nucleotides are TGCAGTGCTGGAGATCCCCGAGAGGGGAAAGAGACCCAGTACTTC. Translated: CSAGDPREGKETQYF.

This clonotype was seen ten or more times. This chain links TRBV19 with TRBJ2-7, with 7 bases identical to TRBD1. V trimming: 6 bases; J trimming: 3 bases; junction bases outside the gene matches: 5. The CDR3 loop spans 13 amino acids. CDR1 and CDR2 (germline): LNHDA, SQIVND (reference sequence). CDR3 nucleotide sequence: TGTGCCAGTAGGAGGGGGCCTGGCTACGAGCAGTACTTC. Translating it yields CASRRGPGYEQYF.

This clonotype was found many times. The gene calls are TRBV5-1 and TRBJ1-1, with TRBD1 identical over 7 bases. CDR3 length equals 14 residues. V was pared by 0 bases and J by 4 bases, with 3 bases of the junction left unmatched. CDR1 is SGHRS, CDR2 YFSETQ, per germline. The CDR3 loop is CASSLDRGSTEAFF. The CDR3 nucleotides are TGCGCCAGCAGCTTGGACAGGGGATCCACTGAAGCTTTCTTT.

The CDR3 loop is CASSESRQGTYYGYTF. CDR3 sequence (DNA): TGTGCCAGCAGTGAGTCTCGACAGGGGACCTACTATGGCTACACCTTC. The gene calls are TRBV2 and TRBJ1-2, with TRBD1 matching 8 bases. The CDR3 is 16 residues long. V shed 3 bases, J shed 3 bases, and the junction held 9 bases outside the gene matches. The germline V gene has CDR1 SNHLY and CDR2 FYNNEI.

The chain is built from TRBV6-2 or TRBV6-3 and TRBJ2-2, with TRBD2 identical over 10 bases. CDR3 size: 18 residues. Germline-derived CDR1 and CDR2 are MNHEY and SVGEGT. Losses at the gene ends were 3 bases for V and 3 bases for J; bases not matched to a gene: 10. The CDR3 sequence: CASSYYPAGGLDTGELFF. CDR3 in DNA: TGTGCCAGCAGTTATTACCCAGCGGGGGGGCTCGACACCGGGGAGCTGTTTTTT.

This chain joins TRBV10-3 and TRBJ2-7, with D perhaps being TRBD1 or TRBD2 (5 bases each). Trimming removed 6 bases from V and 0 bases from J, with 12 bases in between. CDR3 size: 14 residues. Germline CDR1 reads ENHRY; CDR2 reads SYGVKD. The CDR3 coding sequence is TGTGCCATCAGAGGGGACGGTAGCTCCTACGAGCAGTACTTC. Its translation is CAIRGDGSSYEQYF.

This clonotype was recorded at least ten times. CDR3 residues: CSARATRRDDTEAFF. The CDR3 DNA reads as TGCAGTGCTAGAGCAACCCGCAGGGACGACACTGAAGCTTTCTTT. This chain connects TRBV20-1 to TRBJ1-1; D possibly corresponds to TRBD1 (5 bases). With 1 base removed from V and 3 bases from J, the gap between germline ends came to 15 bases. CDR1 is DFQATT and CDR2 is SNEGSKA in the germline V gene (reference sequence). The CDR3 totals 15 residues.